Below, 32 T cell receptor beta chains from the same sample are listed, as sequenced in a study of cytomegalovirus exposure and HLA in healthy donors. The PCR employed 60 Vbeta primers together with 13 Jbeta primers. The repertoire was sequenced with immunoSEQ multiplex PCR; TCRdb's copy has only in-frame clones and lacks some. Of some 140,000 clones listed, roughly 80% were seen once; the top ten hold 6% to 8.5%. Sequenced sample: PBMCs. Receptors were obtained from a man aged 25 to 45 in good health and CMV-seropositive.

The rearrangement joins TRBV6-5 to TRBJ1-1, with a possible D match to TRBD1 (5 bases). V gave up 4 bases and J gave up 2 bases, with 8 bases separating them. The CDR3 has 13 residues. Germline assignment: CDR1 MNHEY and CDR2 SVGAGI. CDR3 in amino acids: CASSSQGNTEAFF. The CDR3 DNA follows: TGTGCCAGCAGTTCGCAGGGCAACACTGAAGCTTTCTTT.

This chain joins TRBV30 and TRBJ2-3; 11 positions agree with TRBD2. This CDR3 has 16 amino acids. Trimming cost V 0 bases and J 1 base; bases outside gene matches: 3. Germline CDR1 and CDR2: GTSNPN and SVGIG (reference sequence). CDR3 in amino acids: CAWSVLAGEGTDTQYF. The CDR3 nucleotides read TGTGCCTGGAGTGTACTAGCGGGGGAAGGCACAGATACGCAGTATTTT.

The chain recombines TRBV9 with TRBJ1-2, with a tentative D call TRBD1 (6 bases). V was pared by 0 bases and J by 0 bases, with 12 bases between. CDR1 is SGDLS, CDR2 YYNGEE, per germline. This CDR3 has 16 amino acids. This CDR3 is CASSVAPDSANYGYTF. CDR3 DNA: TGTGCCAGCAGCGTAGCCCCGGACAGCGCTAACTATGGCTACACCTTC.

V gene TRBV20-1 combines with J gene TRBJ1-1; D gene uncertain. Germline V lookup: CDR1 DFQATT, CDR2 SNEGSKA (reference sequence). V lost 7 bases and J 2 bases, leaving 8 bases between the germline ends. There are 11 residues in the CDR3. In DNA, the CDR3 is TGCAGTGTTTCCATCAACACTGAAGCTTTCTTT. Translated, it gives CSVSINTEAFF.

This clone was seen a few times. The J gene is TRBJ1-1, the V gene TRBV29-1; 9 bases agree with TRBD1. V trimming: 8 bases; J trimming: 0 bases; junction bases outside the gene matches: 7. Germline V gives CDR1 SQVTM, CDR2 ANQGSEA. CDR3 length: 14 amino acids. The CDR3 DNA sequence: TGCAGCCCGACCCGACAGGGGGTGAACACTGAAGCTTTCTTT. Its protein is CSPTRQGVNTEAFF.

V and J are TRBV2 and TRBJ1-1; TRBD1 is a possible D gene (5 bases). Trimming took 1 base from V and 4 from J, leaving 13 bases between them. CDR1 and CDR2 from the germline V gene are SNHLY and FYNNEI. The CDR3 totals 15 residues. CDR3: CASSEVGRVVTEAFF. CDR3 in DNA: TGTGCCAGCAGTGAAGTTGGCAGGGTAGTCACTGAAGCTTTCTTT.

This clone occurred many times. The V and J genes are TRBV12-5 and TRBJ1-1; D is perhaps TRBD1 (6 bases). Germline-derived CDR1 and CDR2 are LGHNT and FRNRAP. The CDR3 runs 15 residues. The V end was cut by 5 bases, the J end by 1 base, with 14 bases between. This chain's CDR3 is CASGRGGQTNTEAFF. CDR3 DNA sequence: TGTGCTAGTGGTCGGGGTGGACAGACGAACACTGAAGCTTTCTTT.

The chain is built from TRBV19 and TRBJ2-3, with TRBD1 matching over 10 bases. Germline values: CDR1 LNHDA, CDR2 SQIVND (reference sequence). The CDR3 is 15 amino acids. The V and J ends lost 7 bases and 2 bases, in that order; junction bases with no gene match: 6. CDR3 coding DNA: TGTGCCAGTACCTCCGGACAGGGGGTCACAGATACGCAGTATTTT. It yields the protein CASTSGQGVTDTQYF.

This chain joins TRBV5-6 and TRBJ1-2; 7 bases match TRBD1. The CDR3 contains 14 residues. J lost 3 bases, V lost 3 bases, and 5 bases had no gene match. Germline assignment: CDR1 SGHDT and CDR2 YYEEEE. In nucleotides, the CDR3 is TGTGCCAGCAGCTACGGAGGACAGGACTATGGCTACACCTTC. Translating gives CASSYGGQDYGYTF.

This clone turned up a few times. The chain links TRBV7-9 to TRBJ2-7, with 8 nucleotides matching TRBD1. Per the germline V gene, CDR1 is SEHNR and CDR2 is FQNEAQ (reference sequence). CDR3 length: 13 residues. V was clipped by 5 bases and J by 3 bases; unmatched bases: 3. The CDR3 nucleotides are TGTGCCAGCAGCCCGGACAGGGACTACGAGCAGTACTTC. Residues: CASSPDRDYEQYF. The whole variable domain, filled in from reference TRBV7-9 and TRBJ2-7, reads DTGVSQNPRHKITKRGQNVTFRCDPISEHNRLYWYRQTLGQGPEFLTYFQNEAQLEKSRLLSDRFSAERPKGSFSTLEIQRTEQGDSAMYLCASSPDRDYEQYFGPGTRLTVT.

A few counts support this clone. V usage is TRBV5-6 and J usage is TRBJ2-7; tentative D call: TRBD1 (6 bases). The CDR3 length is 15 residues. CDR1 SGHDT and CDR2 YYEEEE come from the germline V gene. Between the trimmed V and J ends, which lost 4 bases and 0 bases, there was a span of 14 bases. CDR3 bases: TGTGCCAGCAGCCCCCCAACAGGGCCCTCCTACGAGCAGTACTTC. It specifies CASSPPTGPSYEQYF.

This chain links TRBV7-3 with TRBJ1-5; 9 nucleotides align to TRBD1. The CDR3 is 18 residues long. Germline CDR1 and CDR2: SGHTA and FQGTGA. V shed 4 bases, J shed 3 bases, and the junction held 13 bases outside the gene matches. The CDR3 DNA follows: TGTGCCAGCAGCTCCAACCGGGACAGGGAAAAACTCAATCAGCCCCAGCATTTT. Residues: CASSSNRDREKLNQPQHF.

The V and J genes are TRBV9 and TRBJ1-2, with 7 bases that match TRBD1. V shed 0 bases and J 5 bases; nucleotides not matched to a gene: 7. The CDR3 runs to 15 residues. Germline assignment: CDR1 SGDLS and CDR2 YYNGEE. DNA of the CDR3: TGTGCCAGCAGCGTAGGGCAGGGGGAAGTGTATGGCTACACCTTC. Residues: CASSVGQGEVYGYTF.

V gene TRBV4-3 combines with J gene TRBJ1-5, with D unclear. CDR1 and CDR2 from the germline V gene are LGHNA and YSLEER. The CDR3 consists of 15 residues. The V gene lost 1 base and the J gene lost 4 bases, with 11 bases spanning the gap. The CDR3 DNA reads TGCGCCAGCAGCCAAGGTAGCGGCTCGAATCAGCCCCAGCATTTT. It encodes CASSQGSGSNQPQHF.

This clone has a single count. The chain uses TRBV28 and TRBJ1-2; tentative D call: TRBD1 (5 bases). The CDR3 contains 14 residues. Germline loops: CDR1 MDHEN, CDR2 SYDVKM. The V and J ends lost 6 bases and 2 bases respectively, with 13 bases between them. This CDR3 is CASSDGASNYGYTF. The CDR3, as DNA: TGTGCCAGCAGCGATGGGGCATCGAACTATGGCTACACCTTC.

This rearrangement joins TRBV27 to TRBJ1-1, with D possibly TRBD1 on 6 matching bases. CDR3 length: 17 amino acids. Trimming pared 6 bases from V and 4 bases from J, leaving 24 bases between. Per the germline V gene, CDR1 is MNHEY and CDR2 is SMNVEV (reference sequence). CDR3 nucleotide sequence: TGTGCCAGCAGCCTAACTCCGGGGGGCTCTTGGGGCACTGAAGCTTTCTTT. This sequence encodes CASSLTPGGSWGTEAFF.

This clone was recorded only once. J is TRBJ2-7 and V is TRBV6-5; D remains unclear. V lost 0 bases, J lost 7 bases, and 10 bases lay in between. The CDR3 has 13 amino acids. CDR1 is MNHEY and CDR2 is SVGAGI in the germline V gene. CDR3 nucleotide sequence: TGTGCCAGCAGTTACTCTAACCTCGGGGAGCAGTACTTC. Amino acid sequence: CASSYSNLGEQYF.

V gene TRBV9 combines with J gene TRBJ2-5, with D tentatively TRBD1 (5 bases). V was clipped by 1 base and J by 4 bases, with 11 bases between them. Per the germline V gene, CDR1 is SGDLS and CDR2 is YYNGEE. The CDR3 has 14 residues. This chain's CDR3 is CASSVQGSGETQYF. CDR3 nucleotides: TGTGCCAGCAGCGTACAGGGATCGGGAGAGACCCAGTACTTC.

This chain links TRBV19 with TRBJ1-5, with D perhaps matching TRBD1 (5 bases). The CDR3 is 14 amino acids. The V and J ends lost 2 bases and 7 bases respectively, with 12 bases between them. Looked up from germline, CDR1 is LNHDA and CDR2 is SQIVND (reference sequence). The CDR3 DNA reads TGTGCCAGTAGTATACTCGGGGCGGGACAGCCCCAGCATTTT. It is translated as CASSILGAGQPQHF.

The chain couples TRBV6-1 to TRBJ1-1; maybe TRBD1 (5 bases). Trimming removed 8 bases from V and 3 bases from J, with 13 bases in between. Per germline, CDR1 MNHNS and CDR2 SASEGT. The CDR3 totals 13 residues. CDR3 nucleotides: TGTGCCAGCCAAGTGGGAGGGGACACTGAAGCTTTCTTT. It encodes CASQVGGDTEAFF.

This clone was seen a single time. The chain uses TRBV25-1 and TRBJ2-1; 11 nucleotides line up with TRBD2. The V gene end was trimmed by 5 bases and the J gene end by 10 bases; junction bases not matched to a gene: 7. CDR1 and CDR2 from the germline V gene are MGHDK and SYGVNS. CDR3 length: 14 amino acids. CDR3 sequence (DNA): TGTGCCAGCAGTCCTAGCGGGAGGCAGGGGGAGCAGTTCTTC. Encoded protein: CASSPSGRQGEQFF.

The chain is built from TRBV5-6 and TRBJ1-5, with TRBD1 identical over 12 bases. J lost 1 base, V lost 4 bases, and 9 bases had no gene match. Germline loops: CDR1 SGHDT, CDR2 YYEEEE. The CDR3 loop spans 18 amino acids. This chain's CDR3 is CASSAGQGADYSNQPQHF. The DNA of the CDR3 is TGTGCCAGCAGCGCGGGACAGGGGGCGGATTACAGCAATCAGCCCCAGCATTTT.

This chain links TRBV7-9 with TRBJ1-5, with D maybe TRBD1 (6 bases). Germline loops: CDR1 SEHNR, CDR2 FQNEAQ (reference sequence). Trimming pared 1 base from V and 2 bases from J, leaving 15 bases between. The CDR3 length is 17 residues. The CDR3 DNA reads as TGTGCCAGCAGCTTAGGTTCGGACAGTCGCGGCAATCAGCCCCAGCATTTT. Its translation is CASSLGSDSRGNQPQHF.

The chain employs TRBV30 and TRBJ2-5, with unresolved D. The end of the DNA fits TRBJ2-7 better, so the J call may be wrong. The germline V gene has CDR1 GTSNPN and CDR2 SVGIG (reference sequence). The CDR3 runs 14 residues. CDR3 sequence reads: CAWSEDKSSYEQYF. In DNA, the CDR3 is TGTGCCTGGAGTGAAGACAAGAGCTCCTACGAGCAGTACTTC.

CDR3 bases: TGTGCCAGCACCATTGCGACGGGACAGGCGGCAAAGGCTTTCTTT. Translated: CASTIATGQAAKAFF. This chain joins TRBV28 and TRBJ1-1; 8 bases agree with TRBD1. With 7 bases clipped from V and 11 bases from J, the junction kept 18 bases outside the gene matches. The germline V gene encodes CDR1 MDHEN and CDR2 SYDVKM. The CDR3 loop spans 15 amino acids.

V usage is TRBV5-1 and J usage is TRBJ1-1, with D perhaps matching TRBD1 (6 bases). This CDR3 is built from 15 residues. V lost 4 bases and J 6 bases, leaving 19 bases between the germline ends. Looked up from germline, CDR1 is SGHRS and CDR2 is YFSETQ. The CDR3 loop is CASSDDWGGRAEAFF. CDR3 nucleotide sequence: TGCGCCAGCAGCGATGATTGGGGGGGCAGGGCTGAAGCTTTCTTT.

The chain has TRBV7-2 and TRBJ1-2; TRBD1 aligns across 8 bases. Trimming at V came to 2 bases and at J to 1 base, leaving 6 bases not matched to a gene. The CDR3 extends over 16 amino acids. CDR1 is SGHTA, CDR2 FQGNSA, per germline. Here the CDR3 DNA reads TGTGCCAGCAGCTTACAGGGGGCATTCATTAACTATGGCTACACCTTC. It encodes CASSLQGAFINYGYTF.

This clone was found once. J is TRBJ2-5 and V is TRBV7-9; 9 nucleotides align to TRBD2. Germline V lookup: CDR1 SEHNR, CDR2 FQNEAQ (reference sequence). Trimming cost V 5 bases and J 2 bases; bases outside gene matches: 3. The CDR3 is made up of 14 amino acids. This CDR3 reads CASSLTSGQETQYF. The CDR3 region has the DNA TGTGCCAGCAGCCTGACTAGCGGTCAAGAGACCCAGTACTTC.

CDR3 amino acids: CASSAPGYSNQPQHF. As DNA, the CDR3 is TGTGCCAGCAGCGCTCCGGGGTATAGCAATCAGCCCCAGCATTTT. V gene TRBV7-8 combines with J gene TRBJ1-5; no firm D call. V gave up 5 bases and J gave up 0 bases, with 11 bases separating them. The CDR3 is 15 residues long. Germline V lookup: CDR1 SGHVS, CDR2 FQNEAQ. The variable domain in full, completed from reference TRBV7-8 and TRBJ1-5, reads GAGVSQSPRYKVAKRGQDVALRCDPISGHVSLFWYQQALGQGPEFLTYFQNEAQLDKSGLPSDRFFAERPEGSVSTLKIQRTQQEDSAVYLCASSAPGYSNQPQHFGDGTRLSIL.

The chain carries TRBV9 and TRBJ1-2, with TRBD1 as a possible D gene (5 bases). This CDR3 spans 14 amino acids. With 0 bases removed from V and 4 bases from J, the gap between germline ends came to 10 bases. Germline V gene sequence: CDR1 SGDLS, CDR2 YYNGEE. The CDR3 nucleotides read TGTGCCAGCAGCGTAGCGTCCGGGGGCTATGGCTACACCTTC. This translates into CASSVASGGYGYTF.

J is TRBJ2-7 and V is TRBV6-5, with D unclear. Germline assignment: CDR1 MNHEY and CDR2 SVGAGI. The CDR3 sequence is 11 residues long. V lost 4 bases, J lost 5 bases, and 6 bases lay in between. The CDR3 coding sequence is TGTGCCAGCAGTTCTCAGAACGAGCAGTACTTC. This encodes CASSSQNEQYF.

This clone has more than one count but fewer than ten. The V call is TRBV28, the J call TRBJ2-3; no clear D. In germline, CDR1 is MDHEN, CDR2 SYDVKM. This CDR3 contains 13 residues. The V end was cut by 8 bases, the J end by 0 bases, with 9 bases between. The CDR3 nucleotides are TGTGCCAGCGGTCCAGGTAGCACAGATACGCAGTATTTT. Residues: CASGPGSTDTQYF.